These 5 T cell receptor beta chains originate from one sample sequenced in a study of T cell changes during pregnancy in multiple sclerosis. The method was immunoSEQ multiplex PCR; TCRdb's version includes in-frame clones alone and lacks a portion of them. Here the sample spans 48,000 or so clones, 94% being singletons. Sequencing was performed on CD4+ T cells from peripheral blood mononuclear cells, taken in the first trimester of pregnancy. The receptors were sampled from a female donor with multiple sclerosis, enrolled in a pregnancy study.

This clone appeared once. V usage is TRBV5-4 and J usage is TRBJ2-7, with TRBD2 identical over 9 bases. The junction had 8 bases not matched to a gene; V was cut back by 1 base and J by 3 bases. The germline CDR1 and CDR2 sequences are SGHNT and YYREEE (reference sequence). The CDR3 has 16 amino acids. The CDR3 sequence is CASSLSSTSGFYEQYF. In DNA form, the CDR3 reads TGTGCCAGCAGCTTGTCCTCGACTAGCGGTTTCTACGAGCAGTACTTC. The complete variable domain, with remaining parts taken from reference TRBV5-4 and TRBJ2-7, reads ETGVTQSPTHLIKTRGQQVTLRCSSQSGHNTVSWYQQALGQGPQFIFQYYREEENGRGNFPPRFSGLQFPNYSSELNVNALELDDSALYLCASSLSSTSGFYEQYFGPGTRLTVT.

V gene TRBV5-4 combines with J gene TRBJ2-1; TRBD1 agrees at 7 bases. The CDR3 contains 15 residues. Losses at the gene ends were 2 bases for V and 6 bases for J; bases not matched to a gene: 8. Germline V lookup: CDR1 SGHNT, CDR2 YYREEE (reference sequence). The CDR3 reads CASSFRQGVINEQFF. The CDR3 DNA reads TGTGCCAGCAGCTTCCGACAGGGAGTAATCAATGAGCAGTTCTTC.

The chain combines TRBV27 with TRBJ1-1; D possibly corresponds to TRBD1 (6 bases). This CDR3 is 17 amino acids long. Trimming took 1 base from V and 2 from J, leaving 17 bases between them. The germline gives CDR1 MNHEY, CDR2 SMNVEV (reference sequence). CDR3 DNA sequence: TGTGCCAGCAGTTTATATCTTTCGGGGGGGCGAAACACTGAAGCTTTCTTT. Translation: CASSLYLSGGRNTEAFF.

The V and J genes are TRBV23-1 and TRBJ2-7, with a weak D call TRBD1 (5 bases). TRBV23-1 is noted as an ORF with a role that remains uncertain. The CDR3 spans 13 residues. V lost 6 bases and J 3 bases, leaving 12 bases between the germline ends. CDR3 region: CASRTVEHYEQYF. As DNA, the CDR3 is TGCGCCAGCAGGACAGTGGAACACTACGAGCAGTACTTC.

The count of this clone is one. The chain recombines TRBV5-1 with TRBJ2-5; possible D gene TRBD1, 6 bases. Germline assignment: CDR1 SGHRS and CDR2 YFSETQ. V lost 1 base and J 5 bases, leaving 12 bases between the germline ends. This CDR3 has 14 residues. The CDR3: CASSLQGLGETQYF. DNA of the CDR3: TGCGCCAGCAGCTTGCAGGGGCTAGGGGAGACCCAGTACTTC.